A selection of T cell receptor beta chains follows, all from one sample in a study of OX40 agonist ivuxolimab in advanced cancers. TCRdb keeps only in-frame clones here, not all; method: immunoSEQ multiplex PCR. This table has around 52,000 clones, about 83% appearing once. The sample here was CD4+ or CD8+ T cells sorted from blood, taken in a trial of the OX40 agonist ivuxolimab. Receptors originate from an adult with an advanced solid tumor such as melanoma, head and neck, liver or kidney cancer. CDR3s include the opening cysteine and the closing phenylalanine or tryptophan. The D gene is left open where the match is weak. Clone size is shown for a subset of rows, as once, few, many or a class of expanded clone.

TRBV6-1,-,-,TRBJ1-3,TGTGCCAGCAGTAAAGCCAGGGTGGGAGCTGGAAACACCATATATTTT,CASSKARVGAGNTIYF
TRBV2,few,-,TRBJ1-5,TGTGCCAGCAGTGATGGGGGGGCCTATCAGCCCCAGCATTTT,CASSDGGAYQPQHF
TRBV28,few,-,TRBJ1-4,TGTGCCAGCAGTCGGCTGGGGGGGGGCTGGGAAAAACTGTTTTTT,CASSRLGGGWEKLFF
TRBV7-8,-,TRBD1,TRBJ2-3,TGTGCCAGCACCGAATGGACAGGGGGCACAGATACGCAGTATTTT,CASTEWTGGTDTQYF
TRBV19,-,-,TRBJ1-1,TGTGCCAGTAAAAAGGGGGGGACGAACACTGAAGCTTTCTTT,CASKKGGTNTEAFF
TRBV19,-,-,TRBJ1-2,TGTGCCAGTACCCCCGCACCCACGGACTATGGCTACACCTTC,CASTPAPTDYGYTF
TRBV25-1,once,-,TRBJ2-6,TGTGCCAGCAGTGAATGGGTTGGGGCCAACGTCCTGACTTTC,CASSEWVGANVLTF
TRBV29-1,-,TRBD2,TRBJ2-7,TGCAGCGTTGAAACTAGCGGGATCTCCTACGAGCAGTACTTC,CSVETSGISYEQYF
TRBV5-1,-,TRBD2,TRBJ2-7,TGCGCCAGCAGTGGGGGACTAGGGGCCTACGAGCAGTACTTC,CASSGGLGAYEQYF
TRBV6-6,-,-,TRBJ1-1,TGTGCCAGCAGTTACTCACAAGGGACCCTATCCCAGGCTTTCTTT,CASSYSQGTLSQAFF
TRBV29-1,-,TRBD1,TRBJ1-4,TGCAGCGTTAGGGACAGCAATGAAAAACTGTTTTTT,CSVRDSNEKLFF
TRBV9,-,-,TRBJ2-7,TGTGCCAGCAGCGTAGACTTTAGGGACGCTTACGAGCAGTACTTC,CASSVDFRDAYEQYF
TRBV19,-,-,TRBJ1-4,TGTGCTACGAGACAGGACTCGAATGAAAAACTGTTTTTT,CATRQDSNEKLFF
TRBV18,-,TRBD2,TRBJ2-7,TGTGCCAGCTCACCTTCCGGGACTAGCGGGAGGGCCATCTTC,CASSPSGTSGRAIF
TRBV19,-,TRBD1,TRBJ1-1,TGTGCCAGTAGTATAGCTGGGGACAGGGCTGAAGCTTTCTTT,CASSIAGDRAEAFF
TRBV10-2,-,-,TRBJ1-1,TGCGCCAGCATCGGCCCCGGGAACACTGAAGCTTTCTTT,CASIGPGNTEAFF
TRBV18,few,TRBD1,TRBJ2-7,TGTGCCAGCTCACGCTGGGACAGTTCGCACGAGCAGTACTTC,CASSRWDSSHEQYF
TRBV7-9,-,-,TRBJ2-1,TGTGCCAGCAGCTTGAGGGACACCTACAATGAGCAGTTCTTC,CASSLRDTYNEQFF
TRBV11-2,-,TRBD2,TRBJ2-1,TGTGCCAGCAGCTTAGAAGTGGGAGGGCCTGTGGGGAATGAGCAGTTCTTC,CASSLEVGGPVGNEQFF
TRBV19,-,-,TRBJ2-3,TGTGCCAGTGCCTTGCTCGGGGGGCAGCTCACAGATACGCAGTATTTT,CASALLGGQLTDTQYF
TRBV30,-,-,TRBJ1-2,TGTGCCTGTATTTCGGGGGTCGGATCGGCGCATGGCTACACCTTC,CACISGVGSAHGYTF
TRBV10-3,-,-,TRBJ2-1,TGTGCCATCAGTAACACAAAACTTACCCTACAGGATGAGCAGTTCTTC,CAISNTKLTLQDEQFF
TRBV30,-,-,TRBJ2-7,TGTGCCTGGGGACAGACATCCTACGAGCAGTACTTC,CAWGQTSYEQYF
TRBV29-1,-,-,TRBJ2-1,TGCAGCGCCGCGGGGAGAAGAGGTAGTGAGCAGTTCTTC,CSAAGRRGSEQFF